The clone carrying this T cell receptor beta chain appeared a few times. Its target is unknown. The germline gives CDR1 SGDLS, CDR2 YYNGEE. CDR3 length: 15 amino acids. V shed 3 bases, J shed 0 bases, and the junction held 6 bases outside the gene matches. This sample stems from a study of T-cell reconstitution after alpha-beta-depleted transplantation in children. Study-wide results and limits: In some patients, recipient T cells and intrathymic progenitors surviving conditioning explained high day-60 diversity. T-cell numbers and diversity one year post-transplant derived largely from freshly generated T cells.

Molecular barcoding with unique molecular identifiers was used for the TCRbeta library. MiXCR was run by TCRdb on the PCR reads, yielding one entry per CDR3 protein. This sample has 400,000 to 450,000 distinct CDR3 sequences, with over 40% found just once. The chain couples TRBV9 to TRBJ2-7, with TRBD2 matching 7 bases. Source: PBMCs, taken before TCRalphabeta/CD19-depleted stem cell transplant. The clonotype comes from a girl aged 2-15 years with aplastic anemia, due to receive a stem cell transplant. The CDR3 bases are TGTGCCAGCAGCGAATTTAGCGGGCCCTCCTACGAGCAGTACTTC. It translates to CASSEFSGPSYEQYF. The whole variable domain, remainder taken from reference TRBV9 and TRBJ2-7, is DSGVTQTPKHLITATGQRVTLRCSPRSGDLSVYWYQQSLDQGLQFLIQYYNGEERAKGNILERFSAQQFPDLHSELNLSSLELGDSALYFCASSEFSGPSYEQYFGPGTRLTVT.